The clone carrying this T cell receptor (beta chain) has just a few counts. Its antigen is not identified. The germline gives CDR1 LNHDA, CDR2 SQIVND (reference sequence). The CDR3 runs 15 residues. After removal of 6 bases from V and 8 bases from J, the junction contained 10 bases not matched to a gene. With 60 Vbeta and 13 Jbeta primers, the PCR was carried out. The method was immunoSEQ multiplex PCR; TCRdb's version includes in-frame clones alone and lacks a portion of them. The sample contains some 110,000 clones, around 76% of which appear only once. This sample is part of a study of cytomegalovirus exposure and HLA in healthy donors. Study-wide results and limits: Rare sequences made up most TCRs, while some public TCRs were found in many donors. The listing of fewer than 200 TCR beta chains classed them as cytomegalovirus-associated. Later work associated roughly 17,000 TCR beta sequences with HLA alleles at 0.05 false discovery rate. According to a later analysis, donors in an Asian-associated ancestry cluster reportedly had fewer N-insertions than the roughly 720-donor mean.

The clonotype was recovered from a man aged 50 to 59 in good health and CMV-seropositive. The material sequenced was PBMCs. The chain recombines TRBV19 with TRBJ2-4, with 10 positions matching TRBD1. In nucleotides, the CDR3 is TGTGCCAGTAGCGTCCCGGGACAGGGGCCTTACATTCAGTACTTC. Amino acids: CASSVPGQGPYIQYF. The full variable domain, rest sourced from reference TRBV19 and TRBJ2-4, is DGGITQSPKYLFRKEGQNVTLSCEQNLNHDAMYWYRQDPGQGLRLIYYSQIVNDFQKGDIAEGYSVSREKKESFPLTVTSAQKNPTAFYLCASSVPGQGPYIQYFGAGTRLSVL.